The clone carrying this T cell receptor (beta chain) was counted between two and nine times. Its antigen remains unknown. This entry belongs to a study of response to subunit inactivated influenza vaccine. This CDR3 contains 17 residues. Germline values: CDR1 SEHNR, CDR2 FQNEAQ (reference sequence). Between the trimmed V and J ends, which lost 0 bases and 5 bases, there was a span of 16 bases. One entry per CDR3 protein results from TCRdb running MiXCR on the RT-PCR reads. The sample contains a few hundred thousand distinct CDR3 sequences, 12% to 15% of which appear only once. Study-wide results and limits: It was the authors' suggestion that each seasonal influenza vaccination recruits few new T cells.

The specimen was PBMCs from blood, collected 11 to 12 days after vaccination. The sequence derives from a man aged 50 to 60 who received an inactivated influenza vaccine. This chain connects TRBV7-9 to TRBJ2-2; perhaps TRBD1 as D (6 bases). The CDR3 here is CASSLARQGLRTGELFF. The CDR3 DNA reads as TGTGCCAGCAGCTTAGCGCGCCAGGGGTTAAGAACCGGGGAGCTGTTTTTT.